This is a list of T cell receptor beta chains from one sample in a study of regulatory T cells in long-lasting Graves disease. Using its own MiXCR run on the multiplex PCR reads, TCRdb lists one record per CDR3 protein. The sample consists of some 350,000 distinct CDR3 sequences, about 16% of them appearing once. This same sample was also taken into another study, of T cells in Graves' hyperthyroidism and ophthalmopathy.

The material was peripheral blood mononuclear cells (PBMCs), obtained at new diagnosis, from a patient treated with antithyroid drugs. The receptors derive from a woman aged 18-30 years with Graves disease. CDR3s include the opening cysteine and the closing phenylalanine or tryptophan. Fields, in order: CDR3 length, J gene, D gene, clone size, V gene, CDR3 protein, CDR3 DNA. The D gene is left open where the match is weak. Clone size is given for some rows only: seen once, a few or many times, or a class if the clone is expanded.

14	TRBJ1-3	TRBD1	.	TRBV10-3	CAIKGTASGNTIYF	TGTGCCATCAAAGGGACAGCCTCTGGAAACACCATATATTTT
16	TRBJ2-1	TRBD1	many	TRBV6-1	CASSPRTGQKVNEQFF	TGTGCCAGCAGCCCCAGGACAGGGCAAAAAGTCAATGAGCAGTTCTTC
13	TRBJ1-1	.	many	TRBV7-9	CASSSTENTEAFF	TGTGCCAGCAGTTCGACTGAGAACACTGAAGCTTTCTTT
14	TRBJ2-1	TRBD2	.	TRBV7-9	CASTASGRLNEQFF	TGTGCCAGCACGGCTAGCGGGAGATTGAATGAGCAGTTCTTC
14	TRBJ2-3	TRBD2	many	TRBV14	CASSHAGVGVTQYF	TGTGCCAGCAGCCACGCGGGGGTCGGGGTTACGCAGTATTTT
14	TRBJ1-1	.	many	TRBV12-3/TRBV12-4	CASRLPDRNTEAFF	TGTGCCAGCAGGCTGCCCGACAGGAACACTGAAGCTTTCTTT
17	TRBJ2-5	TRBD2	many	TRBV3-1	CASSQRISLAAQETQYF	TGTGCCAGCAGCCAAAGAATATCCCTAGCGGCCCAAGAGACCCAGTACTTC
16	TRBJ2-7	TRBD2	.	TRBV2	CASSDHRRAGVYEQYF	TGTGCCAGCAGTGACCACAGGCGAGCGGGAGTTTACGAGCAGTACTTC
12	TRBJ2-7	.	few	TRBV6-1	CASSEATYEQYF	TGTGCCAGCAGTGAAGCAACCTACGAGCAGTACTTC
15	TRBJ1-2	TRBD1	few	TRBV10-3	CAISGTGTGSYGYTF	TGTGCCATCAGTGGGACCGGGACAGGGTCATATGGCTACACCTTC
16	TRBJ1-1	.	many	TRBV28	CASSLFKGSANTEAFF	TGTGCCAGCAGCTTATTTAAAGGATCAGCGAACACTGAAGCTTTCTTT
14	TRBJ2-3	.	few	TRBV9	CASSGLLATDTQYF	TGTGCCAGCAGCGGGCTATTAGCAACAGATACGCAGTATTTT
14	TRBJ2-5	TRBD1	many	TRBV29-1	CSASGTGFQETQYF	TGCAGCGCGTCCGGGACAGGGTTCCAAGAGACCCAGTACTTC
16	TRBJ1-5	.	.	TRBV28	CASSPRLPDSNQPQHF	TGTGCCAGCAGTCCTCGGTTGCCAGATAGCAATCAGCCCCAGCATTTT
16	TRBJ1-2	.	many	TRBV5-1	CASSPRGGDTNYGYTF	TGCGCCAGCAGCCCTAGAGGGGGAGATACTAACTATGGCTACACCTTC
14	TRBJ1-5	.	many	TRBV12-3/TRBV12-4	CASSPVGGYQPQHF	TGTGCCAGCAGTCCTGTGGGGGGCTATCAGCCCCAGCATTTT
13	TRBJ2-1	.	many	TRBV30	CAWSSGEDNEQFF	TGTGCCTGGAGTTCGGGGGAAGACAATGAGCAGTTCTTC
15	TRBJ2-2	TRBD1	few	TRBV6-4	CASSDASQGPGELFF	TGTGCCAGCAGCGACGCTTCACAGGGGCCCGGGGAGCTGTTTTTT
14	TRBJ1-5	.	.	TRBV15	CATSSLVPDQPQHF	TGTGCCACCAGCTCTCTAGTTCCCGATCAGCCCCAGCATTTT